This T cell receptor beta chain is from a study of cytotoxic CD8 clonotypes in ibrutinib-treated CLL. On the study more broadly: In all, under twelve patients were relapsed/refractory, about 15 were treatment-naive and 17 were IGHV unmutated.

A note on this clone: What it binds is not known.

This CDR3 comprises 19 residues. V lost 0 bases to trimming and J lost 0 bases, with 19 bases between them. Germline V CDR1 and CDR2: LGHNA, YSLEER. TCR beta library input comprised roughly 2.2 micrograms of genomic DNA from cryopreserved PBMCs. Overall study findings and caveats: On treatment, the uncommon public clonotypes contracted or remained stable.

Some clones are missing from TCRdb's copy, which holds only in-frame ones; the method was immunoSEQ multiplex PCR. The data show 150,000 or so clones, about 80% seen once. The clonotype comes from a human donor with chronic lymphocytic leukemia. V is TRBV4-3 and J is TRBJ2-3; D tentatively reads TRBD1 or TRBD2 (5 bases each). The sequencing used PBMCs, collected after 12 months of ibrutinib treatment. The CDR3 protein is CASSQDHVSRGASTDTQYF. The CDR3, as DNA: TGCGCCAGCAGCCAAGATCACGTCTCGAGAGGGGCTAGCACAGATACGCAGTATTTT.